This section outlines one T cell receptor beta chain sequence together with its context. At one of its ends the junction is not consistent with the germline gene, which may arise from a read error. These data come from a study of shared clonotypes between healthy human individuals. Looking at the study overall: The study used three CD4 naive, three CD4 memory, two CD8 naive and one CD8 memory plate per donor.

The CDR3 consists of 17 residues. From germline, CDR1 is SGHTA and CDR2 FQGTGA. Every donor, a Caucasian adult, lived in Nashville, Tennessee. It was 150 to 250 ng DNA, 25,000 to 35,000 T cell genomes, that sorted-subset replicate PCRs used. Method: immunoSEQ multiplex PCR; TCRdb's copy keeps in-frame clones and lacks some. The data contain more than 900,000 clones, 75% to 85% of them singletons. This chain uses TRBV7-3 with TRBJ2-5; tentative D call: TRBD2 (6 bases). This TCR was recovered from a young man in good health. Some clones in this sample may be carry-over from other donors' samples. Material for sequencing was memory CD4+ T cells from PBMCs. Described subset: CD45RA-negative fraction. The CDR3 DNA follows: TGTGCCAGCAGCTTAGTGTTGTCTAGCGTGTACCAAGGGACCCAGTACTTC. Translated: CASSLVLSSVYQGTQYF.